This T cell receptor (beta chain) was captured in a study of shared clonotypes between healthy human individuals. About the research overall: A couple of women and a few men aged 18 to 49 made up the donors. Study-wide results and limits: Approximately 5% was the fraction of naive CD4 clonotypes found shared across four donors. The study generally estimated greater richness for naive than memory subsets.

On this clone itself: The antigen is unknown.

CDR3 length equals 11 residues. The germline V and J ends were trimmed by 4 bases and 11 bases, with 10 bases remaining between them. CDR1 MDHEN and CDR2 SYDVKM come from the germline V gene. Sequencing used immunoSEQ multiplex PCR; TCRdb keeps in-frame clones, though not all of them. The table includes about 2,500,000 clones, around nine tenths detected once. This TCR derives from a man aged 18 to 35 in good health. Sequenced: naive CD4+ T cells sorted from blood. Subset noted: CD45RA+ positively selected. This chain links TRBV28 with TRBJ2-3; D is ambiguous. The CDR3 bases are TGTGCCAGCAGTTATAGGGCGGAGCAGTATTTT. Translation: CASSYRAEQYF.